Listed below are T cell receptor beta chains from one sample, sequenced in a study of cytomegalovirus exposure and HLA in healthy donors. Measured with immunoSEQ multiplex PCR; TCRdb has only the in-frame clones, and not every one. The table shows over 150,000 clones, with roughly 80% occurring only once. Sequences were obtained from PBMCs. These receptors came from a man under 40 in good health and CMV-seropositive. Each CDR3 is given with its conserved first and last residue. The order of the fields is J gene, V gene, clone size, D gene, CDR3 length, CDR3 protein, CDR3 DNA. The D gene is left open where the match is weak. The size field is filled for only some rows; it gives once, few, many or a size class.

j_call: TRBJ2-2; v_call: TRBV30; clone_size: once; d_call: TRBD1; cdr3_length: 16; cdr3_aa: CAWRPYRGSGAGELFF; cdr3_nt: TGTGCCTGGAGGCCTTACAGGGGAAGTGGGGCCGGGGAGCTGTTTTTT
j_call: TRBJ2-2; v_call: TRBV4-1; clone_size: NA; d_call: NA; cdr3_length: 19; cdr3_aa: CASSQAGWGIGTNTGELFF; cdr3_nt: TGCGCCAGCAGCCAAGCAGGATGGGGTATCGGGACGAACACCGGGGAGCTGTTTTTT
j_call: TRBJ1-4; v_call: TRBV9; clone_size: NA; d_call: TRBD1; cdr3_length: 16; cdr3_aa: CASSVGGGSSNEKLFF; cdr3_nt: TGTGCCAGCAGCGTAGGAGGGGGCAGCAGTAATGAAAAACTGTTTTTT
j_call: TRBJ2-2; v_call: TRBV11-3; clone_size: NA; d_call: NA; cdr3_length: 15; cdr3_aa: CASSLDGDNTGELFF; cdr3_nt: TGTGCCAGCAGCTTAGATGGAGACAACACCGGGGAGCTGTTTTTT
j_call: TRBJ1-4; v_call: TRBV5-4; clone_size: NA; d_call: TRBD1; cdr3_length: 15; cdr3_aa: CASSPRQGISEKLFF; cdr3_nt: TGTGCCAGCAGCCCGAGACAGGGGATAAGTGAAAAACTGTTTTTT
j_call: TRBJ1-1; v_call: TRBV7-8; clone_size: NA; d_call: TRBD1; cdr3_length: 14; cdr3_aa: CASSVYRGPTEAFF; cdr3_nt: TGTGCCAGCAGCGTATACAGGGGGCCCACTGAAGCTTTCTTT
j_call: TRBJ1-3; v_call: TRBV15; clone_size: NA; d_call: NA; cdr3_length: 16; cdr3_aa: CATSRTGLSSGNTIYF; cdr3_nt: TGTGCCACCAGCAGAACAGGGTTGAGCTCTGGAAACACCATATATTTT
j_call: TRBJ2-7; v_call: TRBV27; clone_size: once; d_call: TRBD2; cdr3_length: 15; cdr3_aa: CASSLSLAGSYEQYF; cdr3_nt: TGTGCCAGCAGTTTATCACTAGCGGGCTCCTACGAGCAGTACTTC
j_call: TRBJ1-6; v_call: TRBV6-1; clone_size: NA; d_call: TRBD1; cdr3_length: 17; cdr3_aa: CASSERLAGTGNSPLHF; cdr3_nt: TGTGCCAGCAGTGAAAGGCTGGCCGGGACAGGGAATTCACCCCTCCACTTT
j_call: TRBJ2-3; v_call: TRBV5-1; clone_size: few; d_call: NA; cdr3_length: 14; cdr3_aa: CASKAVVNTDTQYF; cdr3_nt: TGCGCCAGCAAAGCGGTAGTTAACACAGATACGCAGTATTTT
j_call: TRBJ2-7; v_call: TRBV19; clone_size: NA; d_call: TRBD2; cdr3_length: 13; cdr3_aa: CASKVSGSYEQYF; cdr3_nt: TGTGCCAGTAAGGTTAGCGGGAGCTACGAGCAGTACTTC
j_call: TRBJ2-7; v_call: TRBV4-2; clone_size: NA; d_call: TRBD1; cdr3_length: 16; cdr3_aa: CASSHGTRDRVHEQYF; cdr3_nt: TGTGCCAGCAGCCACGGCACGAGGGACAGGGTCCACGAGCAGTACTTC
j_call: TRBJ2-1; v_call: TRBV30; clone_size: NA; d_call: NA; cdr3_length: 14; cdr3_aa: CAWSKNSLYNEQFF; cdr3_nt: TGTGCCTGGAGTAAAAATAGCCTCTACAATGAGCAGTTCTTC